The 31 T cell receptor beta chains below all came from one sample that was sequenced in a study of blood T cell repertoires in COVID-19. Clones were read by immunoSEQ multiplex PCR, and TCRdb kept only the in-frame ones, dropping some. Found here are 70,000 or so clones, 88% of them singletons; the top ten hold roughly 1.4%. The source material was peripheral blood. These receptors were collected from a human donor in a cohort sampled during active COVID-19.

The chain links TRBV18 to TRBJ2-2, with 7 bases matching TRBD1. The germline CDR1 and CDR2 sequences are KGHSH and LQKENI. The CDR3 totals 16 residues. J lost 0 bases, V lost 2 bases, and 3 bases had no gene match. This CDR3 is CASSPRGLANTGELFF. Written as DNA, the CDR3 is TGTGCCAGCTCACCAAGGGGGCTCGCGAACACCGGGGAGCTGTTTTTT.

This clone was observed once. The chain carries TRBV5-6 and TRBJ1-5; D is undetermined. Germline CDR1 is SGHDT and CDR2 is YYEEEE. The CDR3 runs to 14 residues. Trimming stripped 2 bases from V and 4 bases from J, with 10 bases between. CDR3 sequence: CASSFSGFNQPQHF. The CDR3, as DNA: TGTGCCAGCAGCTTCAGTGGTTTTAATCAGCCCCAGCATTTT.

The chain couples TRBV7-6 to TRBJ2-1; 10 bases are a match to TRBD2. Germline V CDR1 and CDR2: SGHVS, FNYEAQ. The CDR3 consists of 18 residues. V lost 0 bases, J lost 2 bases, and 7 bases stayed unmatched. The CDR3 protein is CASSLALDSGRAYNEQFF. DNA for the CDR3: TGTGCCAGCAGCTTAGCGTTGGACAGCGGGAGGGCCTACAATGAGCAGTTCTTC.

The chain recombines TRBV27 with TRBJ2-6, with 8 bases fitting TRBD1. The germline gives CDR1 MNHEY, CDR2 SMNVEV (reference sequence). The trim removed 5 bases at V and 2 bases at J, leaving 8 bases unmatched. The CDR3 is 17 residues long. Written as DNA, the CDR3 is TGTGCCAGCAGTCAAGGACAGGGTTGGCCTGGGGCCAACGTCCTGACTTTC. This codes for CASSQGQGWPGANVLTF. Filled out from reference TRBV27 and TRBJ2-6, the complete variable domain reads EAQVTQNPRYLITVTGKKLTVTCSQNMNHEYMSWYRQDPGLGLRQIYYSMNVEVTDKGDVPEGYKVSRKEKRNFPLILESPSPNQTSLYFCASSQGQGWPGANVLTFGAGSRLTVL.

The J gene is TRBJ2-5, the V gene TRBV5-6; 7 bases map to TRBD2. From germline, CDR1 is SGHDT and CDR2 YYEEEE. Trimming removed 6 bases from V and 2 bases from J; junction bases left unmatched: 10. This CDR3 has 15 residues. The CDR3 region is CASTEAGYAQETQYF. The CDR3 bases are TGTGCCAGCACGGAAGCGGGATATGCTCAAGAGACCCAGTACTTC.

The CDR3 DNA sequence: TGCGCCAGCAGCCAAGATCCCACGACTAGCGGGAGCTACAATGAGCAGTTCTTC. It yields the protein CASSQDPTTSGSYNEQFF. The chain combines TRBV4-1 with TRBJ2-1; 12 nucleotides line up with TRBD2. Per germline, CDR1 MGHRA and CDR2 YSYEKL. The J segment lost 3 bases and the V segment lost 0 bases, leaving 6 bases of the junction unmatched. CDR3 length: 18 residues.

This clone has just one count. This CDR3 reads CASSIAGGGSDEQFF. The DNA of the CDR3 is TGTGCCAGTAGTATAGCTGGGGGAGGGTCAGATGAGCAGTTCTTC. V is TRBV19 and J is TRBJ2-1; 7 bases match TRBD2. The CDR3 contains 15 residues. J lost 8 bases, V lost 1 base, and 8 bases had no gene match. Germline V gives CDR1 LNHDA, CDR2 SQIVND (reference sequence).

This chain joins TRBV6-5 and TRBJ1-5; D is uncertain. CDR3 length: 13 amino acids. The germline V gene encodes CDR1 MNHEY and CDR2 SVGAGI. Trimming took 3 bases from V and 4 from J, leaving 7 bases between them. Here the CDR3 reads CASSYIGNQPQHF. The CDR3 DNA is TGTGCCAGCAGTTATATCGGGAATCAGCCCCAGCATTTT.

This clone was recorded a few times. The rearrangement uses TRBV7-9 and TRBJ1-2, with a possible D match to TRBD1 (5 bases). The CDR3 contains 12 residues. Trimming removed 3 bases at V and 8 bases at J, with 10 bases between. Germline V gene sequence: CDR1 SEHNR, CDR2 FQNEAQ (reference sequence). As DNA, the CDR3 is TGTGCCAGCAGCTTTTCTACAGGAGGCTACACCTTC. It is translated as CASSFSTGGYTF.

This rearrangement joins TRBV7-9 to TRBJ2-1; the match to TRBD2 covers 9 bases. CDR3 length: 18 amino acids. J was trimmed by 6 bases and V by 4 bases; bases with no gene match: 16. In germline, CDR1 is SEHNR, CDR2 FQNEAQ (reference sequence). In nucleotides, the CDR3 is TGTGCCAGCAGCTCGACCCGCGTCGTCTTAGCGGGAGCCAATGAGCAGTTCTTC. It codes for CASSSTRVVLAGANEQFF.

The chain employs TRBV18 and TRBJ2-7; 7 positions agree with TRBD2. V was pared by 2 bases and J by 2 bases, with 3 bases of the junction left unmatched. Germline CDR1 and CDR2: KGHSH and LQKENI. This CDR3 contains 14 residues. CDR3 loop: CASSPGGGPYEQYF. The CDR3, as DNA: TGTGCCAGCTCACCAGGCGGGGGACCCTACGAGCAGTACTTC.

V usage is TRBV11-3 and J usage is TRBJ2-7, with 10 bases aligning to TRBD2. V shed 3 bases and J 12 bases; nucleotides not matched to a gene: 11. There are 14 residues in the CDR3. Germline CDR1 reads SGHNT; CDR2 reads YENEEA. The CDR3 region is CASSLGLGLADMYV. The CDR3 DNA is TGTGCCAGCAGCTTGGGGTTAGGACTAGCGGATATGTACGTC.

The chain links TRBV24-1 to TRBJ2-5; 9 positions match TRBD1. The CDR3 runs to 15 residues. The J segment lost 4 bases and the V segment lost 5 bases, leaving 7 bases of the junction unmatched. Germline V CDR1 and CDR2: KGHDR, SFDVKD. CDR3 in amino acids: CATSAPDRGGETQYF. The CDR3 region has the DNA TGTGCCACCAGTGCCCCGGACAGGGGAGGAGAGACCCAGTACTTC.

The chain recombines TRBV27 with TRBJ2-1; 7 positions agree with TRBD1. The V and J ends lost 2 bases and 7 bases, in that order; junction bases with no gene match: 8. The germline gives CDR1 MNHEY, CDR2 SMNVEV (reference sequence). This CDR3 region has 15 residues. The CDR3 protein is CASSLRQGVKNEQFF. Written as DNA, the CDR3 is TGTGCCAGCAGTTTAAGGCAGGGGGTTAAGAATGAGCAGTTCTTC.

The chain uses TRBV10-3 and TRBJ2-3; TRBD2 matches at 10 bases. Trimming cost V 10 bases and J 4 bases; bases outside gene matches: 2. CDR3 length: 12 residues. Per germline, CDR1 ENHRY and CDR2 SYGVKD. The CDR3 protein is CATGLAADTQYF. The CDR3 DNA is TGTGCCACAGGACTAGCGGCAGATACGCAGTATTTT.

The chain joins TRBV6-6 to TRBJ1-1, with D perhaps matching TRBD1 (5 bases). The V gene's germline CDR1 is MNHNY and CDR2 SVGAGI (reference sequence). Trimming removed 5 bases from V and 8 bases from J, with 15 bases in between. This CDR3 region has 13 residues. Here the CDR3 reads CASSHGPGKEAFF. The CDR3 DNA follows: TGTGCCAGCAGTCACGGGCCAGGGAAGGAAGCTTTCTTT.

CDR3 in amino acids: CASSQRGTGAPDTQYF. The DNA for the CDR3 is TGTGCCAGCAGCCAAAGGGGGACAGGGGCACCAGATACGCAGTATTTT. This chain joins TRBV3-1 (or the pseudogene TRBV3-2) and TRBJ2-3, with TRBD1 matching over 10 bases. Trimming cost V 2 bases and J 4 bases; bases outside gene matches: 6. The CDR3 runs 16 residues. Germline values: CDR1 LGHDT, CDR2 YNNKEL (reference sequence).

The V and J genes are TRBV9 and TRBJ2-2; D may be TRBD2 (5 bases). This CDR3 contains 13 residues. V dropped 4 bases and J dropped 7 bases, with 11 bases sitting between them. Germline values: CDR1 SGDLS, CDR2 YYNGEE. The CDR3 reads CASSIRTGGELFF. The CDR3 DNA follows: TGTGCCAGCAGCATCCGGACTGGCGGGGAGCTGTTTTTT.

The V gene is TRBV5-1, the J gene TRBJ1-6; D unresolved. This CDR3 region has 14 residues. V lost 2 bases, J lost 6 bases, and 9 bases lay in between. Germline V gives CDR1 SGHRS, CDR2 YFSETQ. The CDR3 sequence: CASSLELPNSPLHF. The CDR3 bases are TGCGCCAGCAGCTTAGAGCTGCCTAATTCACCCCTCCACTTT.

This chain joins TRBV24-1 and TRBJ1-1; D is perhaps TRBD1 (6 bases). Trimming shortened V by 3 bases and J by 1 base, and 11 bases separated the two germline ends. The germline V gene encodes CDR1 KGHDR and CDR2 SFDVKD. This CDR3 is 15 amino acids long. As DNA, the CDR3 is TGTGCCACCAGTGATGGTCAGACAGGGAACACTGAAGCTTTCTTT. Protein sequence: CATSDGQTGNTEAFF.

The CDR3 coding sequence is TGTGCCAGCAGCCGCGGGACAGGGAGGGCGAACACTGAAGCTTTCTTT. It translates to CASSRGTGRANTEAFF. This sequence joins TRBV7-9 and TRBJ1-1; TRBD1 aligns across 9 bases. V trimming: 5 bases; J trimming: 1 base; junction bases outside the gene matches: 8. Germline CDR1 reads SEHNR; CDR2 reads FQNEAQ (reference sequence). This CDR3 is built from 16 residues.

This sequence joins TRBV28 and TRBJ1-5; 9 bases map to TRBD1. The CDR3 length is 15 residues. V lost 8 bases and J lost 2; bases outside the gene matches: 7. The germline CDR1 and CDR2 sequences are MDHEN and SYDVKM. The DNA of the CDR3 is TGTGCCAGCTCCGGGACAGGGTTTGGCAATCAGCCCCAGCATTTT. Translating it yields CASSGTGFGNQPQHF.

This CDR3 is CASSLPPREQFF. The CDR3 region has the DNA TGTGCCAGTAGTCTTCCACCTCGGGAGCAGTTCTTC. The chain recombines TRBV19 with TRBJ2-1; D call uncertain. Trimming left V 5 bases short and J 10 bases short, with 12 bases between. Germline assignment: CDR1 LNHDA and CDR2 SQIVND (reference sequence). The CDR3 is 12 residues long.

The chain couples TRBV5-6 to TRBJ1-5, with D possibly matching TRBD1 (5 bases). This CDR3 region has 16 residues. Germline V gene lookup returns CDR1 SGHDT and CDR2 YYEEEE. The ends were cut back, 0 bases at V and 0 bases at J, with 10 bases in the middle. The CDR3 here is CASSLAPGDSNQPQHF. The DNA of the CDR3 is TGTGCCAGCAGCTTGGCCCCGGGGGATAGCAATCAGCCCCAGCATTTT.

V and J are TRBV6-6 and TRBJ1-2; D uncertain. Trimming pared 7 bases from V and 5 bases from J, leaving 8 bases between. The CDR3 totals 11 residues. Germline V CDR1 and CDR2: MNHNY, SVGAGI (reference sequence). The CDR3 loop is CASTGQYGYTF. The CDR3 DNA reads TGTGCCAGCACTGGGCAATATGGCTACACCTTC.

CDR3 in DNA: TGTGCCATCAGTGAGTCGGGTTGGGGGGGGCGCTCCTACGAGCAGTACTTC. Its protein product is CAISESGWGGRSYEQYF. The chain employs TRBV10-3 and TRBJ2-7; a weak D match, TRBD2 (7 bases). The germline V gene has CDR1 ENHRY and CDR2 SYGVKD. Trimming took 0 bases from V and 0 from J, leaving 15 bases between them. The CDR3 spans 17 residues.

As DNA, the CDR3 is TGTGCCAGCAGCGAGGCTAGCGGGATTATTTTCTTC. Translation gives CASSEASGIIFF. This chain uses TRBV11-2 with TRBJ2-1, with TRBD2 matching 9 bases. The CDR3 has 12 amino acids. J was trimmed by 16 bases and V by 5 bases; bases with no gene match: 9. CDR1 and CDR2 from the germline V gene are SGHAT and FQNNGV.

The chain employs TRBV11-1 and TRBJ2-7, with a tentative D call TRBD1 (7 bases). CDR1 and CDR2 from the germline V gene are SGHAT and FQDESV (reference sequence). The ends were cut back, 3 bases at V and 4 bases at J, with 16 bases in the middle. The CDR3 extends over 15 amino acids. The CDR3 DNA reads as TGTGCCAGCAGCTTTGGGCTGGGGGGACAGTACGAGCAGTACTTC. This translates into CASSFGLGGQYEQYF.

A single count supports this clone. Compared with germline, one end of the junction differs, possibly owing to a read error. The same CDR3 also results from other DNA sequences found in this sample. The chain couples TRBV12-5 to TRBJ2-7; D remains unclear. The CDR3 totals 15 residues. CDR1 is LGHNT and CDR2 is FRNRAP in the germline V gene. The CDR3 nucleotides read TGTGCCAGTGGTTTGGTAGAAGGAGTACCCTACGAGCAGTACTTC. The encoded protein is CASGLVEGVPYEQYF. Using reference TRBV12-5 and TRBJ2-7 for the parts outside the CDR3, the full variable domain is DARVTQTPRHKVTEMGQEVTMRCQPILGHNTVFWYRQTMMQGLELLAYFRNRAPLDDSGMPKDRFSAEMPDATLATLKIQPSEPRDSAVYFCASGLVEGVPYEQYFGPGTRLTVT.

There are a few counts of this clone. This chain joins TRBV3-1 (or the pseudogene TRBV3-2) and TRBJ2-7, with D possibly TRBD1 on 6 matching bases. The CDR3 consists of 14 residues. The germline gives CDR1 LGHDT, CDR2 YNNKEL (reference sequence). The V and J ends lost 3 bases and 5 bases respectively, with 14 bases between them. The CDR3 DNA is TGTGCCAGCAGCCAGTCTCTCCAGGGGCACGAGCAGTACGTC. Translated: CASSQSLQGHEQYV.

The genes are TRBV4-2 and TRBJ2-3; 11 bases map to TRBD2. The J segment lost 5 bases and the V segment lost 0 bases, leaving 7 bases of the junction unmatched. CDR3 size: 17 residues. Germline V gene data show CDR1 as LGHNA and CDR2 as YNFKEQ. CDR3 sequence (DNA): TGTGCCAGCAGCCAAGATTTTAGCGGGAGGGCCCAAGATACGCAGTATTTT. Its translation is CASSQDFSGRAQDTQYF.